This TCR beta chain was captured in a study of T cell responses to AZD1222 COVID-19 vaccine. TCRdb's copy holds only in-frame clones and misses some; the assay was immunoSEQ multiplex PCR. The profile covers 100,000 to 130,000 clones, with about 86% appearing a single time and under 4% taken by the ten largest. As to this clone: Its antigen is as yet unknown.

Findings and caveats of the study: Only six or seven AZD1222 recipients tested seropositive at baseline. Spike-specific TCR repertoires showed rising breadth and depth after two AZD1222 doses.

The CDR3 sequence is 14 residues long. Trimming stripped 1 base from V and 6 bases from J, with 12 bases between. Germline V gene sequence: CDR1 LGHDT, CDR2 YNNKEL (reference sequence). This receptor was taken from an adult in good health. This sequence joins TRBV3-1 (or the pseudogene TRBV3-2) and TRBJ1-1; D remains unclear. The sample in question was peripheral blood, obtained on day 0 of AZD1222 vaccination. CDR3 sequence (DNA): TGTGCCAGCAGCCAAGTAGACCGTGTCGCTGAAGCTTTCTTT. Residues: CASSQVDRVAEAFF.